The next 8 T cell receptor beta chains were all read from a single sample in a study of cytomegalovirus exposure and HLA in healthy donors. The PCR contained 60 Vbeta and 13 Jbeta primers. Profiling relied on immunoSEQ multiplex PCR, and the TCRdb table lists in-frame clones only, not all of them. This table holds tens of thousands of clones, roughly 79% found once. The sample taken for sequencing was PBMCs. Source of these receptors: a female donor in good health and CMV-seronegative.

The genes are TRBV10-1 and TRBJ1-3, with D perhaps matching TRBD1 (5 bases). The germline CDR1 and CDR2 sequences are WNHNN and SYGVQD (reference sequence). The CDR3 is 15 residues long. V lost 2 bases and J 3 bases, leaving 11 bases between the germline ends. CDR3 sequence (DNA): TGCGCCAGCAGTGAGCTAACCCAGGGTGGAAACACCATATATTTT. Translation: CASSELTQGGNTIYF.

This sequence joins TRBV6-5 and TRBJ1-1, with D uncertain. Looked up from germline, CDR1 is MNHEY and CDR2 is SVGAGI. Trimming took 4 bases from V and 8 from J, leaving 11 bases between them. This CDR3 region has 12 residues. Written as DNA, the CDR3 is TGTGCCAGCAGTTTTGGCCGCCGCGAAGCTTTCTTT. This translates into CASSFGRREAFF.

This clone has a single count. The V call is TRBV5-4, the J call TRBJ1-1; D unresolved. Trimming removed 1 base at V and 0 bases at J, with 7 bases between. This CDR3 is 14 amino acids long. Germline V gene sequence: CDR1 SGHNT, CDR2 YYREEE (reference sequence). CDR3 DNA sequence: TGTGCCAGCAGCTTGTCTTACATGAACACTGAAGCTTTCTTT. This translates into CASSLSYMNTEAFF.

This chain links TRBV7-9 with TRBJ2-5, with D perhaps matching TRBD2 (5 bases). Per the germline V gene, CDR1 is SEHNR and CDR2 is FQNEAQ (reference sequence). Deletions cut 5 bases from V and 4 bases from J, with 5 bases between. There are 11 residues in the CDR3. DNA of the CDR3: TGTGCCAGCAGCGAGGGAGAGACCCAGTACTTC. This codes for CASSEGETQYF.

This chain connects TRBV15 to TRBJ1-1; TRBD1 agrees at 8 bases. The CDR3 extends over 13 amino acids. V was clipped by 1 base and J by 10 bases; unmatched bases: 5. Germline CDR1 is LNHNV and CDR2 is YYDKDF (reference sequence). CDR3 DNA sequence: TGTGCCACCAGCAGAGGACAGGGGATGAGAGCTTTCTTT. It yields the protein CATSRGQGMRAFF.

This clone was counted a few times. This chain links TRBV5-4 with TRBJ2-2, with D unresolved. CDR1 is SGHNT, CDR2 YYREEE, per germline (reference sequence). This CDR3 region has 15 residues. V lost 3 bases and J 3 bases, leaving 12 bases between the germline ends. The DNA for the CDR3 is TGTGCCAGCAGCTGGCCCTCCCCCGACACCGGGGAGCTGTTTTTT. It codes for CASSWPSPDTGELFF. Complete variable domain (other parts from reference TRBV5-4 and TRBJ2-2): ETGVTQSPTHLIKTRGQQVTLRCSSQSGHNTVSWYQQALGQGPQFIFQYYREEENGRGNFPPRFSGLQFPNYSSELNVNALELDDSALYLCASSWPSPDTGELFFGEGSRLTVL.

A few counts support this clone. The rearrangement links TRBV9 to TRBJ1-1; TRBD1 agrees at 10 bases. V lost 3 bases, J lost 4 bases, and 9 bases stayed unmatched. CDR3 size: 16 residues. The germline V gene has CDR1 SGDLS and CDR2 YYNGEE. The CDR3 loop is CASSARQGAIGTEAFF. As DNA, the CDR3 is TGTGCCAGCAGCGCTCGACAGGGGGCCATTGGCACTGAAGCTTTCTTT.

The rearrangement links TRBV5-1 to TRBJ2-2; 8 positions agree with TRBD1. Germline CDR1 and CDR2: SGHRS and YFSETQ. This CDR3 is 16 amino acids long. J was trimmed by 7 bases and V by 2 bases; bases with no gene match: 10. This CDR3 is CASSLSQGASGGELFF. In DNA, the CDR3 is TGCGCCAGCAGCTTATCTCAGGGGGCATCGGGCGGGGAGCTGTTTTTT.